The next 25 T cell receptor beta chains were all read from a single sample in a study of cytomegalovirus exposure and HLA in healthy donors. PCR involved 60 Vbeta and 13 Jbeta primers. Using immunoSEQ multiplex PCR, the repertoire was profiled, and TCRdb retains in-frame clones only, with some absent. There are 65,000 or so clones in the sample; around 73% occur only once, and about 3% lies in the top ten. The sample taken for sequencing was PBMCs. All receptors come from a girl under 18 in good health and CMV-seropositive.

The chain employs TRBV5-4 and TRBJ2-1; D ambiguous. The germline gives CDR1 SGHNT, CDR2 YYREEE (reference sequence). This CDR3 region has 12 residues. V lost 4 bases and J lost 9, with 11 bases in between. CDR3 region: CASSQIASEQFF. The CDR3 region has the DNA TGTGCCAGCAGCCAAATAGCTAGTGAGCAGTTCTTC. Full variable domain (missing parts from reference TRBV5-4 and TRBJ2-1): ETGVTQSPTHLIKTRGQQVTLRCSSQSGHNTVSWYQQALGQGPQFIFQYYREEENGRGNFPPRFSGLQFPNYSSELNVNALELDDSALYLCASSQIASEQFFGPGTRLTVL.

The chain employs TRBV25-1 and TRBJ1-2; D is possibly TRBD1 (6 bases). CDR3 size: 12 residues. V gave up 6 bases and J gave up 8 bases, with 13 bases separating them. In germline, CDR1 is MGHDK, CDR2 SYGVNS. The CDR3 loop reads CASSKQGGGYTF. The CDR3 DNA is TGTGCCAGCAGCAAACAGGGTGGGGGCTACACCTTC.

This clone has just a few counts. The chain couples TRBV7-6 to TRBJ2-7, with D perhaps TRBD2 (5 bases). Trimming pared 4 bases from V and 3 bases from J, leaving 10 bases between. Germline values: CDR1 SGHVS, CDR2 FNYEAQ. This CDR3 spans 13 amino acids. The CDR3 sequence is CASSSEGHYEQYF. The CDR3 nucleotides read TGTGCCAGCAGCTCCGAGGGCCACTACGAGCAGTACTTC.

This clone was counted once. The chain joins TRBV5-1 to TRBJ2-2, with D maybe TRBD2 (5 bases). V gave up 1 base and J gave up 4 bases, with 11 bases separating them. Germline V CDR1 and CDR2: SGHRS, YFSETQ. This CDR3 has 15 amino acids. The CDR3 reads CASSLSSSGTGELFF. The DNA for the CDR3 is TGCGCCAGCAGCTTGTCAAGCAGCGGCACCGGGGAGCTGTTTTTT.

The V call is TRBV7-2, the J call TRBJ2-2; 7 bases are a match to TRBD2. The CDR3 contains 14 residues. V shed 1 base, J shed 6 bases, and the junction held 2 bases outside the gene matches. Germline V lookup: CDR1 SGHTA, CDR2 FQGNSA. CDR3 amino acids: CASSLGLAAGELFF. The CDR3 nucleotides read TGTGCCAGCAGCTTAGGACTAGCCGCCGGGGAGCTGTTTTTT.

V usage is TRBV7-2 and J usage is TRBJ2-7, with a weak D call TRBD2 (5 bases). This CDR3 has 15 amino acids. Germline-derived CDR1 and CDR2 are SGHTA and FQGNSA. V was clipped by 2 bases and J by 0 bases, with 11 bases between them. The CDR3 DNA is TGTGCCAGCAGCTTAACGAGGGAAGGCTCCTACGAGCAGTACTTC. Translated: CASSLTREGSYEQYF.

This clone was recorded only once. The chain recombines TRBV12-5 with TRBJ2-2; possible D gene TRBD1, 6 bases. Deletions cut 2 bases from V and 6 bases from J, with 10 bases between. Per the germline V gene, CDR1 is LGHNT and CDR2 is FRNRAP. The CDR3 extends over 14 amino acids. DNA of the CDR3: TGTGCTAGTGGTTTGCAGGGGCTGGCCGGGGAGCTGTTTTTT. Protein product: CASGLQGLAGELFF.

The chain recombines TRBV4-1 with TRBJ1-4; TRBD1 aligns across 7 bases. This CDR3 region has 15 residues. V lost 1 base to trimming and J lost 5 bases; unmatched junction nucleotides: 4. Germline V gene data show CDR1 as MGHRA and CDR2 as YSYEKL. In DNA, the CDR3 is TGCGCCAGCAGCCAAGGACAGGGACCCAATGAAAAACTGTTTTTT. Translating it yields CASSQGQGPNEKLFF.

This clone came up a few times. The V gene is TRBV7-2, the J gene TRBJ2-1; TRBD2 matches 7 bases. Looked up from germline, CDR1 is SGHTA and CDR2 is FQGNSA. CDR3 length equals 15 residues. V lost 4 bases to trimming and J lost 0 bases; unmatched junction nucleotides: 3. CDR3 nucleotide sequence: TGTGCCAGCAGCTCACTAGCGAGCTCCTACAATGAGCAGTTCTTC. Translating gives CASSSLASSYNEQFF.

The chain has TRBV25-1 and TRBJ1-6; 7 nucleotides align to TRBD1. Germline trimming cut 3 bases from V and 10 bases from J; bases unmatched to any gene: 9. Germline CDR1 and CDR2: MGHDK and SYGVNS. This CDR3 is built from 15 residues. CDR3 loop: CASSDPRTGPSPLHF. The CDR3 DNA reads as TGTGCCAGCAGTGACCCTCGGACAGGTCCATCACCCCTCCACTTT.

The genes are TRBV30 and TRBJ1-5, with D possibly matching TRBD1 (6 bases). CDR3 size: 15 residues. V was clipped by 1 base and J by 5 bases, with 15 bases between them. Germline CDR1 and CDR2: GTSNPN and SVGIG (reference sequence). This chain's CDR3 is CAWSANGGPYQPQHF. The CDR3 DNA is TGTGCCTGGAGTGCGAACGGGGGGCCCTATCAGCCCCAGCATTTT.

The V and J genes are TRBV28 and TRBJ2-7, with D possibly matching TRBD1 (5 bases). V lost 6 bases, J lost 3 bases, and 12 bases lay in between. CDR3 length: 13 residues. CDR1 MDHEN and CDR2 SYDVKM come from the germline V gene. The CDR3 loop reads CASSRTPYYEQYF. CDR3 DNA sequence: TGTGCCAGCAGCCGGACACCCTACTACGAGCAGTACTTC.

The chain is built from TRBV18 and TRBJ2-5; a weak D match, TRBD2 (6 bases). The V gene lost 1 base and the J gene lost 7 bases, with 10 bases spanning the gap. There are 13 residues in the CDR3. Germline CDR1 and CDR2: KGHSH and LQKENI. The CDR3: CASSPLPGRTQYF. As DNA, the CDR3 is TGTGCCAGCTCACCACTACCCGGGAGGACCCAGTACTTC.

J is TRBJ2-2 and V is TRBV7-9, with 13 bases matching TRBD2. Germline assignment: CDR1 SEHNR and CDR2 FQNEAQ (reference sequence). The V segment lost 5 bases and the J segment 6 bases; nucleotides outside the gene matches: 3. The CDR3 runs 15 residues. The CDR3 region is CASSPTSGGAGELFF. Here the CDR3 DNA reads TGTGCCAGCAGCCCCACTAGCGGGGGGGCCGGGGAGCTGTTTTTT.

The chain couples TRBV14 to TRBJ2-7, with TRBD1 matching over 9 bases. The CDR3 is 17 residues long. Germline values: CDR1 SGHDN, CDR2 FVKESK. Unmatched junction bases numbered 9, after V lost 2 bases and J lost 1 base. The CDR3 region is CASSQLRVGTGSYEQYF. The CDR3 DNA sequence: TGTGCCAGCAGCCAACTAAGGGTGGGGACAGGGTCCTACGAGCAGTACTTC.

The gene calls are TRBV4-1 and TRBJ1-2, with TRBD1 matching 7 bases. Looked up from germline, CDR1 is MGHRA and CDR2 is YSYEKL. The V and J ends lost 4 bases and 2 bases, in that order; junction bases with no gene match: 4. The CDR3 runs 14 residues. CDR3 bases: TGCGCCAGCAGCCGGGACAGCTACAACTATGGCTACACCTTC. Protein product: CASSRDSYNYGYTF.

The chain joins TRBV2 to TRBJ2-3, with 7 bases identical to TRBD1. The CDR3 runs to 13 residues. V was pared by 5 bases and J by 5 bases, with 4 bases of the junction left unmatched. Germline lookup yields CDR1 SNHLY and CDR2 FYNNEI. The CDR3 reads CASSWDSEDTQYF. As DNA, the CDR3 is TGTGCCAGCAGTTGGGACAGCGAAGATACGCAGTATTTT.

The rearrangement links TRBV7-6 to TRBJ2-3, with TRBD2 matching over 7 bases. The V gene end was trimmed by 0 bases and the J gene end by 4 bases; junction bases not matched to a gene: 7. In germline, CDR1 is SGHVS, CDR2 FNYEAQ. The CDR3 is 16 residues long. CDR3 in DNA: TGTGCCAGCAGCTTAGCGGCGGCTAGCGGAGCAGATACGCAGTATTTT. Amino acids: CASSLAAASGADTQYF.

This chain joins TRBV28 and TRBJ1-1; D unresolved. Germline-derived CDR1 and CDR2 are MDHEN and SYDVKM. The V end was cut by 6 bases, the J end by 6 bases, with 26 bases between. This CDR3 has 17 amino acids. CDR3 in amino acids: CASSSGAGSGRMAEAFF. In nucleotides, the CDR3 is TGTGCCAGCAGCTCCGGCGCAGGATCGGGGAGGATGGCTGAAGCTTTCTTT.

The chain uses TRBV27 and TRBJ2-7; D is possibly TRBD2 (6 bases). Looked up from germline, CDR1 is MNHEY and CDR2 is SMNVEV (reference sequence). The CDR3 runs to 14 residues. V was cut by 6 bases and J by 0 bases, with 12 bases left in between. This CDR3 is CASREGRYSYEQYF. The CDR3 DNA reads TGTGCCAGCAGAGAGGGGAGGTACTCCTACGAGCAGTACTTC.

As DNA, the CDR3 is TGTGCCTGGGGGCCCGGGAGGCAGATTGGAACCCTCCACTTT. Translated, it gives CAWGPGRQIGTLHF. The chain uses TRBV30 and TRBJ1-6, with no clear D. Germline V gene sequence: CDR1 GTSNPN, CDR2 SVGIG (reference sequence). Trimming took 5 bases from V and 14 from J, leaving 22 bases between them. The CDR3 sequence is 14 residues long.

The CDR3 loop reads CASSLSGNTEAFF. The CDR3 nucleotides read TGTGCCAGCAGCTTAAGCGGGAACACTGAAGCTTTCTTT. The chain recombines TRBV11-3 with TRBJ1-1, with D unresolved. Trimming shortened V by 2 bases and J by 1 base, and 5 bases separated the two germline ends. The CDR3 has 13 residues. Germline CDR1 is SGHNT and CDR2 is YENEEA. Supplemented by reference TRBV11-3 and TRBJ1-1, the full variable domain reads EAGVVQSPRYKIIEKKQPVAFWCNPISGHNTLYWYLQNLGQGPELLIRYENEEAVDDSQLPKDRFSAERLKGVDSTLKIQPAELGDSAVYLCASSLSGNTEAFFGQGTRLTVV.

The rearrangement uses TRBV9 and TRBJ2-1; D not certain. V dropped 4 bases and J dropped 5 bases, with 25 bases sitting between them. CDR3 length equals 18 residues. Germline V gene sequence: CDR1 SGDLS, CDR2 YYNGEE. Here the CDR3 reads CASSSRMTVVSLNNEQFF. Written as DNA, the CDR3 is TGTGCCAGCAGCTCCCGCATGACTGTTGTTTCTCTTAACAATGAGCAGTTCTTC.

The chain has TRBV7-2 and TRBJ2-5; perhaps TRBD2 as D (7 bases). V dropped 2 bases and J dropped 5 bases, with 12 bases sitting between them. The V gene's germline CDR1 is SGHTA and CDR2 FQGNSA. The CDR3 spans 14 residues. The CDR3 nucleotides are TGTGCCAGCAGCTTAACGGGGGGCAGGGAGACCCAGTACTTC. Residues: CASSLTGGRETQYF.

This clone was counted once. V is TRBV2 and J is TRBJ2-3; perhaps TRBD2 as D (6 bases). The CDR3 covers 13 residues. With 3 bases removed from V and 6 bases from J, the gap between germline ends came to 10 bases. Germline CDR1 and CDR2: SNHLY and FYNNEI. The CDR3 region is CASSDQRGDTQYF. CDR3 coding DNA: TGTGCCAGCAGTGATCAACGGGGGGATACGCAGTATTTT. The entire variable domain, with the rest obtained from reference TRBV2 and TRBJ2-3, is as follows: EPEVTQTPSHQVTQMGQEVILRCVPISNHLYFYWYRQILGQKVEFLVSFYNNEISEKSEIFDDQFSVERPDGSNFTLKIRSTKLEDSAMYFCASSDQRGDTQYFGPGTRLTVL.